The 23 T cell receptor beta chains below all came from one sample that was sequenced in a study of T cell changes during pregnancy in multiple sclerosis. Sequencing was performed with immunoSEQ multiplex PCR; in TCRdb, only in-frame clones are kept and a portion is missing. Among fewer than 40,000 clones, 90% were seen once, and the ten largest hold roughly an eighth. The sequenced sample was CD8+ T cells from peripheral blood mononuclear cells, obtained in the first trimester of pregnancy. Every receptor here comes from a female donor with multiple sclerosis, enrolled in a pregnancy study.

The chain is built from TRBV27 and TRBJ2-7, with D possibly being TRBD1 (6 bases). The V gene lost 6 bases and the J gene lost 3 bases, with 9 bases spanning the gap. The length of the CDR3 is 12 residues. Germline-derived CDR1 and CDR2 are MNHEY and SMNVEV (reference sequence). The CDR3 DNA is TGTGCCAGCAGCGAACAGGGCTACGAGCAGTACTTC. Translation: CASSEQGYEQYF.

This chain uses TRBV5-3 with TRBJ2-3, with 9 bases aligning to TRBD2. TRBV5-3 is given ORF status, its function remaining uncertain. V trimming: 1 base; J trimming: 0 bases; junction bases outside the gene matches: 15. There are 20 residues in the CDR3. In DNA form, the CDR3 reads TGTGCCAGAAGCTTGTTGTTTGTTAGCGGGAGACCTGGAAGCACAGATACGCAGTATTTT. Amino acid sequence: CARSLLFVSGRPGSTDTQYF.

The rearrangement uses TRBV29-1 and TRBJ2-7; perhaps TRBD2 as D (6 bases). Trimming pared 4 bases from V and 4 bases from J, leaving 20 bases between. This CDR3 has 15 residues. Germline CDR1 and CDR2: SQVTM and ANQGSEA. The CDR3, as DNA: TGCAGCGTTGGCCCCGGAGGGATTTCGCCGTACGAGCAGTACTTC. It is translated as CSVGPGGISPYEQYF.

Concerning this clone: This sample also contains other DNA sequences that code for the same CDR3. The chain employs TRBV18 and TRBJ2-5, with D perhaps TRBD2 (7 bases). Germline V gene data show CDR1 as KGHSH and CDR2 as LQKENI. With 3 bases removed from V and 4 bases from J, the gap between germline ends came to 9 bases. This CDR3 spans 13 amino acids. CDR3 sequence: CASSPRGGETQYF. The CDR3 nucleotides read TGTGCCAGCTCACCGAGGGGGGGAGAGACCCAGTACTTC.

V is TRBV27 and J is TRBJ2-7; tentatively, D is TRBD2 (6 bases). The CDR3 consists of 11 residues. V lost 2 bases and J 9 bases, leaving 8 bases between the germline ends. Germline CDR1 reads MNHEY; CDR2 reads SMNVEV (reference sequence). The CDR3 is CASSLGGRQYF. CDR3 coding DNA: TGTGCCAGCAGTTTAGGGGGGAGGCAGTACTTC.

This rearrangement joins TRBV28 to TRBJ1-1; 7 nucleotides line up with TRBD1. The ends lost 7 bases at V and 6 bases at J; junction bases unmatched: 11. This CDR3 spans 14 amino acids. CDR1 and CDR2 from the germline V gene are MDHEN and SYDVKM. CDR3 in amino acids: CASKQTGAGAEAFF. The CDR3 DNA sequence: TGTGCCAGCAAACAAACAGGGGCCGGGGCTGAAGCTTTCTTT.

The V call is TRBV27, the J call TRBJ2-3, with a weak D call TRBD2 (5 bases). There are 16 residues in the CDR3. Trimming removed 7 bases at V and 4 bases at J, with 21 bases between. Germline loops: CDR1 MNHEY, CDR2 SMNVEV (reference sequence). The CDR3 sequence is CASIPLGLAGSDTQYF. DNA for the CDR3: TGTGCCAGCATCCCATTGGGCCTAGCTGGATCAGATACGCAGTATTTT.

J is TRBJ1-1 and V is TRBV7-2, with a weak D call TRBD1 (5 bases). Germline values: CDR1 SGHTA, CDR2 FQGNSA. Trimming stripped 2 bases from V and 2 bases from J, with 9 bases between. The CDR3 runs to 14 residues. The CDR3, as DNA: TGTGCCAGCAGCTTATCAGGGCAAAACACTGAAGCTTTCTTT. The encoded protein is CASSLSGQNTEAFF.

The gene calls are TRBV7-2 and TRBJ2-7; maybe TRBD1 (6 bases). Looked up from germline, CDR1 is SGHTA and CDR2 is FQGNSA. CDR3 length: 12 amino acids. Trimming pared 5 bases from V and 5 bases from J, leaving 10 bases between. The CDR3 is CASSRTADEQYF. Here the CDR3 DNA reads TGTGCCAGCAGCCGGACAGCGGACGAGCAGTACTTC.

The V call is TRBV6-1, the J call TRBJ1-5, with unresolved D. With 1 base removed from V and 2 bases from J, the gap between germline ends came to 9 bases. The length of the CDR3 is 15 residues. Germline-derived CDR1 and CDR2 are MNHNS and SASEGT. The CDR3 loop is CASSEERSRNQPQHF. The CDR3 bases are TGTGCCAGCAGTGAAGAGAGGAGTCGCAATCAGCCCCAGCATTTT.

This rearrangement joins TRBV28 to TRBJ2-1; TRBD2 might be the D (6 bases). In germline, CDR1 is MDHEN, CDR2 SYDVKM. There are 15 residues in the CDR3. With 2 bases removed from V and 10 bases from J, the gap between germline ends came to 18 bases. CDR3 DNA sequence: TGTGCCAGCAGTTTAGGTAGCGGTAACGTCTGGGAGCAGTTCTTC. Translating it yields CASSLGSGNVWEQFF.

V and J are TRBV27 and TRBJ1-5, with TRBD1 identical over 10 bases. Per the germline V gene, CDR1 is MNHEY and CDR2 is SMNVEV (reference sequence). The V and J ends lost 6 bases and 6 bases, in that order; junction bases with no gene match: 8. This CDR3 comprises 15 residues. This chain's CDR3 is CASSVGTGERQPQHF. The CDR3 DNA is TGTGCCAGCAGCGTCGGGACAGGGGAACGTCAGCCCCAGCATTTT.

The J gene is TRBJ2-1, the V gene TRBV5-1, with TRBD1 identical over 7 bases. The junction had 5 bases not matched to a gene; V was cut back by 3 bases and J by 2 bases. This CDR3 spans 15 amino acids. Germline assignment: CDR1 SGHRS and CDR2 YFSETQ. The CDR3: CASSSGTATYNEQFF. The CDR3 region has the DNA TGCGCCAGCAGCTCCGGGACAGCAACCTACAATGAGCAGTTCTTC.

This chain connects TRBV13 to TRBJ2-1; perhaps TRBD2 as D (5 bases). CDR1 and CDR2 from the germline V gene are PRHDT and FYEKMQ (reference sequence). The V gene lost 6 bases and the J gene lost 3 bases, with 12 bases spanning the gap. The CDR3 is 14 residues long. This CDR3 is CASSLSGNYNEQFF. For the CDR3, the DNA is TGTGCCAGCAGTCTGAGCGGAAACTACAATGAGCAGTTCTTC.

The CDR3 protein is CASSALWGEDDTQYF. For the CDR3, the DNA is TGTGCCAGCAGCGCCCTTTGGGGGGAGGACGATACGCAGTATTTT. The V gene is TRBV9, the J gene TRBJ2-3; a weak D match, TRBD2 (6 bases). This CDR3 region has 15 residues. Germline lookup yields CDR1 SGDLS and CDR2 YYNGEE. Trimming left V 3 bases short and J 6 bases short, with 17 bases between.

The chain combines TRBV10-3 with TRBJ2-3; a weak D match, TRBD2 (6 bases). Germline V gene sequence: CDR1 ENHRY, CDR2 SYGVKD. This CDR3 spans 13 amino acids. This CDR3 is CAGGAPGTDTQYF. Written as DNA, the CDR3 is TGTGCGGGCGGGGCGCCGGGCACAGATACGCAGTATTTT.

This clone was detected only a few times. V and J are TRBV2 and TRBJ2-2; D is perhaps TRBD1 (5 bases). Germline V CDR1 and CDR2: SNHLY, FYNNEI. This CDR3 is 13 amino acids long. V gave up 6 bases and J gave up 9 bases, with 14 bases separating them. CDR3 bases: TGTGCCAGCAGACGGGCAGACAGTCGGGAGCTGTTTTTT. Residues: CASRRADSRELFF.

The chain is built from TRBV7-8 and TRBJ2-7; D might be TRBD2 (6 bases). The CDR3 is 14 residues long. From germline, CDR1 is SGHVS and CDR2 FQNEAQ. V was pared by 5 bases and J by 6 bases, with 17 bases between. The CDR3 region is CASSAGVDGGEQYF. The CDR3 bases are TGTGCCAGCAGCGCCGGCGTTGACGGGGGCGAGCAGTACTTC. Full variable domain (outside the CDR3, taken from reference TRBV7-8 and TRBJ2-7): GAGVSQSPRYKVAKRGQDVALRCDPISGHVSLFWYQQALGQGPEFLTYFQNEAQLDKSGLPSDRFFAERPEGSVSTLKIQRTQQEDSAVYLCASSAGVDGGEQYFGPGTRLTVT.

The chain employs TRBV5-1 and TRBJ2-1; TRBD2 agrees at 8 bases. The trim removed 1 base at V and 4 bases at J, leaving 13 bases unmatched. The CDR3 contains 18 residues. From germline, CDR1 is SGHRS and CDR2 YFSETQ. The CDR3 is CASSLSIVSGEIYNEQFF. CDR3 nucleotide sequence: TGCGCCAGCAGCTTGAGCATAGTTAGCGGGGAGATTTACAATGAGCAGTTCTTC.

This rearrangement joins TRBV27 to TRBJ2-1; 8 nucleotides agree with TRBD2. Trimming at V came to 6 bases and at J to 2 bases, leaving 6 bases not matched to a gene. CDR1 is MNHEY, CDR2 SMNVEV, per germline (reference sequence). The CDR3 is 15 amino acids. This CDR3 reads CASSQREPTYNEQFF. CDR3 coding DNA: TGTGCCAGCAGCCAGCGGGAGCCCACCTACAATGAGCAGTTCTTC.

V gene TRBV27 combines with J gene TRBJ1-1; weak D call: TRBD1 (5 bases). Germline CDR1 MNHEY, CDR2 SMNVEV (reference sequence). The CDR3 runs 14 residues. V lost 3 bases and J 1 base, leaving 9 bases between the germline ends. CDR3 coding DNA: TGTGCCAGCAGTTTGGGGCAGGGGAACACTGAAGCTTTCTTT. Protein sequence: CASSLGQGNTEAFF.

The V and J genes are TRBV2 and TRBJ2-5; D perhaps matches TRBD1 (5 bases). This CDR3 region has 17 residues. CDR1 SNHLY and CDR2 FYNNEI come from the germline V gene. Trimming removed 7 bases at V and 2 bases at J, with 23 bases between. The CDR3: CASTPSTAPFGQETQYF. CDR3 DNA sequence: TGTGCCAGCACTCCGTCGACAGCCCCATTTGGGCAAGAGACCCAGTACTTC.

The V gene is TRBV11-2, the J gene TRBJ2-1, with D perhaps TRBD2 (5 bases). This CDR3 is 12 amino acids long. Trimming shortened V by 5 bases and J by 8 bases, and 10 bases separated the two germline ends. Germline CDR1 SGHAT, CDR2 FQNNGV. In DNA, the CDR3 is TGTGCCAGCAGCGGGAGTAGGGATGAGCAGTTCTTC. It specifies CASSGSRDEQFF.